A single TCR beta chain is shown here with its context. The data derive from a study of cytotoxic CD8 clonotypes in ibrutinib-treated CLL. Across the whole study: After treatment lasting a median 12 months, range 6 to 36, response samples were collected. On average, 94,082 productive rearrangements and 255,043 productive templates per sample.

Profiling relied on immunoSEQ multiplex PCR, and the TCRdb table lists in-frame clones only, not all of them. Among some 350,000 clones, roughly 70% were seen once, and the ten largest hold approximately 6%. Libraries of TCR beta were made from roughly 2.2 micrograms of genomic DNA that came from cryopreserved PBMCs. Trimming cost V 0 bases and J 9 bases, with 11 bases left between them. This CDR3 region has 13 residues. Germline V gene sequence: CDR1 WSHSY, CDR2 SAAADI. The chain links TRBV10-2 to TRBJ1-2; possible D gene TRBD1, 5 bases. The sequence was obtained from a human donor with chronic lymphocytic leukemia. The sequencing here drew on PBMCs, taken after 36 months of ibrutinib treatment. CDR3 residues: CASSESRAVSYTF. CDR3 DNA sequence: TGCGCCAGCAGTGAGTCCAGGGCGGTGAGCTACACCTTC.